This is a list of T cell receptor beta chains from one sample in a study of identical twins. TCRdb analysed the 5' RACE reads with MiXCR anew, one entry per CDR3 protein. Of around 960,000 distinct CDR3 sequences in the sample, over 9% were seen once. This sample was shared with a second study, whose subject was yellow fever vaccine responses in identical twins.

Source material: PBMCs. The receptors derive from a woman aged 18-30 years in good health. CDR3s include the opening cysteine and the closing phenylalanine or tryptophan. Fields, in order: D gene, V gene, clone size, J gene, CDR3 DNA, CDR3 protein. A D gene is named only where the DNA matches it firmly. Clone size is not always given. Where it is, it says once, few, many or a class for expanded clones.

TRBD1	TRBV10-3	few	TRBJ2-1	TGTGCCACGAACTCCGACAGGGGCTCCTACAATGAGCAGTTCTTC	CATNSDRGSYNEQFF
-	TRBV6-5	many	TRBJ2-1	TGTGCCAGCAGTTACTCGATTAGAGGCCATGAGCAGTTCTTC	CASSYSIRGHEQFF
-	TRBV20-1	-	TRBJ2-2	TGCAGTGCTAAGTTCACCGGGGAGCTGTTTTTT	CSAKFTGELFF
-	TRBV4-1	-	TRBJ2-1	TGCGCCAGCAGCCCAATTTCGGTGGGGAATGAGCAGTTCTTC	CASSPISVGNEQFF
-	TRBV7-9	-	TRBJ1-2	TGTGCCAGCAGCGCGGGAGTTGGCTATGGCTACACCTTC	CASSAGVGYGYTF
-	TRBV20-1	-	TRBJ2-7	TGCAGTGCTAGTCCCCCGGGGACCACATACGAGCAGTACTTC	CSASPPGTTYEQYF
TRBD1	TRBV12-3/TRBV12-4	many	TRBJ2-5	TGTGCCAGCAGGGGACAGGGGGTCATCCAAGAGACCCAGTACTTC	CASRGQGVIQETQYF
-	TRBV6-1	few	TRBJ2-4	TGTGCCAGCAGTGAGGAGGGAGGAAACATTCAGTACTTC	CASSEEGGNIQYF
-	TRBV15	few	TRBJ1-4	TGTGCCACCAGCCGCCAGCTGGATGAAAAACTGTTTTTT	CATSRQLDEKLFF
TRBD2	TRBV5-1	few	TRBJ2-1	TGCGCCAGCAGCTTGCCCCGGCTAGCGGGCTACAATGAGCAGTTCTTC	CASSLPRLAGYNEQFF
-	TRBV7-9	few	TRBJ2-6	TGTGCCAGCAGCTTGCCCCTAGGGGGATCTGGGGCCAACGTCCTGACTTTC	CASSLPLGGSGANVLTF
-	TRBV7-9	few	TRBJ2-3	TGTGCCAGCAGTGGGAGGGGGGCCGGGAACACAGATACGCAGTATTTT	CASSGRGAGNTDTQYF
-	TRBV9	-	TRBJ1-1	TGTGCCAGCAGCGACACAGGACTTCTGAACACTGAAGCTTTCTTT	CASSDTGLLNTEAFF
-	TRBV7-2	many	TRBJ2-5	TGTGCCAGCAGCCCCGGACCCCAAGAGACCCAGTACTTC	CASSPGPQETQYF
-	TRBV6-1	-	TRBJ2-2	TGTGCCAGCAGTGCCAGTATCGGTGTCGGGGAGCTGTTTTTT	CASSASIGVGELFF
TRBD1	TRBV28	-	TRBJ1-2	TGTGCCAGCACCCCTGGGGGCAGGGGGTTCTATGGCTACACCTTC	CASTPGGRGFYGYTF
-	TRBV12-3/TRBV12-4	-	TRBJ1-6	TGTGCCAGCAGTCAGGGGCCGATCAATTCACCCCTCCACTTT	CASSQGPINSPLHF
TRBD1	TRBV9	-	TRBJ2-7	TGTGCCAGCAGCCGAACCGGGACAGGGCTCGAGCAGTACTTC	CASSRTGTGLEQYF
-	TRBV9	many	TRBJ2-5	TGTGCCAGCAGCGTAGCCGCCGTGGTGGGAGAGACCCAGTACTTC	CASSVAAVVGETQYF
TRBD2	TRBV14	many	TRBJ2-5	TGTGCCAGCAGCGTACGGACTAGCGGACAAGAGACCCAGTACTTC	CASSVRTSGQETQYF
TRBD2	TRBV11-2	many	TRBJ2-1	TGTGCCAGCAGCTTAGTGGGACTAGCGGGATCTCACAATGAGCAGTTCTTC	CASSLVGLAGSHNEQFF
-	TRBV27	few	TRBJ1-6	TGTGCCAGCAGTTTATCAGGGCCTAGGGGTTCACCCCTCCACTTT	CASSLSGPRGSPLHF
-	TRBV29-1	-	TRBJ2-1	TGCAGCGTTGAGAGGGGGGCGGGAGTGGGTTTTGGCGATGAGCAGTTCTTC	CSVERGAGVGFGDEQFF
-	TRBV20-1	-	TRBJ2-3	TGCAGTATGCAGACGGCAGATACGCAGTATTTT	CSMQTADTQYF
-	TRBV6-5	-	TRBJ2-3	TGTGCCAGCAGTTACTCCGGGGCTACCCACACAGATACGCAGTATTTT	CASSYSGATHTDTQYF
-	TRBV12-3/TRBV12-4	-	TRBJ2-1	TGTGCCAGCAGCAAGGGGCGTCCGAGGAATGAGCAGTTCTTC	CASSKGRPRNEQFF
TRBD2	TRBV11-2	-	TRBJ2-3	TGTGCCAGCAGCAAAACTAGCGGGGGAGGATGGGATACGCAGTATTTT	CASSKTSGGGWDTQYF
-	TRBV4-1	-	TRBJ1-1	TGCGCCAGCAGCCCCCAATTGGCAGGGCGTTTTTCGAACACTGAAGCTTTCTTT	CASSPQLAGRFSNTEAFF
TRBD2	TRBV11-2	-	TRBJ2-3	TGTGCCAGCAGCTTAAATAGGAGGACTAGCGGGGGCACAGATACGCAGTATTTT	CASSLNRRTSGGTDTQYF
-	TRBV6-5	many	TRBJ1-1	TGTGCCAGCAGTTACGGGCGAAACACTGAAGCTTTCTTT	CASSYGRNTEAFF
-	TRBV6-1	few	TRBJ2-7	TGTGCCAGCAGTGAAGCGCCATACCCAGCAGGGAACGAGCAGTACTTC	CASSEAPYPAGNEQYF
TRBD1	TRBV28	few	TRBJ2-1	TGTGCCAGCAGTGACCCGGGACAGGGAAACAATGAGCAGTTCTTC	CASSDPGQGNNEQFF
-	TRBV15	many	TRBJ2-3	TGTGCCACCTCTCAAACTAGCACAGATACGCAGTATTTT	CATSQTSTDTQYF
TRBD1	TRBV20-1	-	TRBJ1-1	TGCAGTGCGAGGGACAGGGCTCCAGGGGGTTTCTTT	CSARDRAPGGFF
-	TRBV24-1	few	TRBJ2-1	TGTGCCACCAGTGACCGGACTACTCGATGGGGAAATGAGCAGTTCTTC	CATSDRTTRWGNEQFF
TRBD1	TRBV29-1	-	TRBJ2-1	TGCAGCGTTGACGGGCCTACTATTCAGGACAGGGGCTATAGCTCCTACAATGAGCAGTTCTTC	CSVDGPTIQDRGYSSYNEQFF
-	TRBV28	few	TRBJ1-2	TGTGCCAGCAGTTTTGGGGGGGCCATCTATGGCTACACCTTC	CASSFGGAIYGYTF
-	TRBV7-9	-	TRBJ2-2	TGTGCCAGCAGCCCCCGGATAGGAGGCACCGGGGAGCTGTTTTTT	CASSPRIGGTGELFF
-	TRBV9	many	TRBJ2-1	TGCGCCAGCAGCGTGGGGGGCGGGAATGAGCAGTTCTTC	CASSVGGGNEQFF
-	TRBV18	-	TRBJ2-5	TGTGCCAGCTCACCACTATTCCCCCCGGGACGTTTCCAAGAGACCCAGTACTTC	CASSPLFPPGRFQETQYF
TRBD2	TRBV2	few	TRBJ2-3	TGTGCCAGCAGTGTTAGCGGGGGGGCGTCGAATACGCAGTATTTT	CASSVSGGASNTQYF
TRBD2	TRBV19	-	TRBJ2-1	TGTGCCAGCAGACCTTGGACTAGCGGGCAGAACAATGAGCAGTTCTTC	CASRPWTSGQNNEQFF
-	TRBV6-5	-	TRBJ2-1	TGTGCCAGCAGTTTCAGACCCGGGACGGCTTACAATGAGCAGTTCTTC	CASSFRPGTAYNEQFF
-	TRBV30	few	TRBJ1-4	TGTGCCTGGAGTTTATACATGGACAGAGTTGCAACTAATGAAAAACTGTTTTTT	CAWSLYMDRVATNEKLFF
TRBD1	TRBV20-1	few	TRBJ2-1	TGCAGTGCTAGTGGACAGGGGAAGAATGAGCAGTTCTTC	CSASGQGKNEQFF
-	TRBV20-1	-	TRBJ2-3	TGCAGTGCTAGTTGGGACTTCACGCAGTATTTT	CSASWDFTQYF
-	TRBV10-3	-	TRBJ2-7	TGTGCCATCAGTGATGGTAGCTCCTACGAGCAGTACTTC	CAISDGSSYEQYF
-	TRBV6-1	few	TRBJ1-5	TGTGCCAGCAGCAAGGCCTGGAGCCAGCATTTT	CASSKAWSQHF
-	TRBV28	-	TRBJ2-3	TGTGCCAGCAGTTCAAGGGCGGGACCCACATATACGCAGTATTTT	CASSSRAGPTYTQYF
-	TRBV24-1	few	TRBJ1-5	TGTGCCACCAGTTCCGAGAGGAATCAGCCCCAGCATTTT	CATSSERNQPQHF
-	TRBV6-1	-	TRBJ1-2	TGTGCCAGCAGTGTATCCTTGACAGCTAACTATGGCTACACCTTC	CASSVSLTANYGYTF
TRBD2	TRBV5-4	-	TRBJ2-7	TGTGCCAGCAGCTTGGATCTTAGCGGGTCCTACGAGCAGTACTTC	CASSLDLSGSYEQYF
-	TRBV21-1	-	TRBJ2-3	TGTGCCAGCAGCAAAGTCAGCCAGTTCCCTGATACGCAGTATTTT	CASSKVSQFPDTQYF
-	TRBV10-3	-	TRBJ2-1	TGTGCCATCACTCGGGGGCTTAACGACAATGAGCAGTTCTTC	CAITRGLNDNEQFF